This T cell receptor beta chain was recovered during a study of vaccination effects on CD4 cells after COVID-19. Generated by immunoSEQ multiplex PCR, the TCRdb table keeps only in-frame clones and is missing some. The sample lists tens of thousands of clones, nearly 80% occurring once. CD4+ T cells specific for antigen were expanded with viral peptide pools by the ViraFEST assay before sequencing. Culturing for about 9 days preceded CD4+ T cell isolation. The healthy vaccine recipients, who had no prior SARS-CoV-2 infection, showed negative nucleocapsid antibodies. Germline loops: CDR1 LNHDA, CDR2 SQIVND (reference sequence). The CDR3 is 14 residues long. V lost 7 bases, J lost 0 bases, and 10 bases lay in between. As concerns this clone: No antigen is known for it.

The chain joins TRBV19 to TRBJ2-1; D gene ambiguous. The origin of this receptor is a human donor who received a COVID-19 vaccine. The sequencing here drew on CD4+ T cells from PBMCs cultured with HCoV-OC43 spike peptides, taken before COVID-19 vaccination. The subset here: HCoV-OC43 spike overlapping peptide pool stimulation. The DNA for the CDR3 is TGTGCCAGTAACGGTCTTAGCTCCTACAATGAGCAGTTCTTC. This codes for CASNGLSSYNEQFF.